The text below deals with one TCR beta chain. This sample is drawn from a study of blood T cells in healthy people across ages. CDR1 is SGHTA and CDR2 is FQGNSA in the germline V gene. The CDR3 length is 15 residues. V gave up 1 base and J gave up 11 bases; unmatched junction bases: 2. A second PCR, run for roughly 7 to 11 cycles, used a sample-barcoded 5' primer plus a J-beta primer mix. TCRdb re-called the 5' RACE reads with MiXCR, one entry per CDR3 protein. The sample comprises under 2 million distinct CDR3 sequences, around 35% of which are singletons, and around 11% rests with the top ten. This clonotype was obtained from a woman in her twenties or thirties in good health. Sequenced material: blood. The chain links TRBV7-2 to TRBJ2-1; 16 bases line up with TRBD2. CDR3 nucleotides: TGTGCCAGCAGCTTAGAGGGACTAGCGGGGGGGAAGCAGTTCTTC. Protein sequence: CASSLEGLAGGKQFF.